Described below is a single TCR beta chain sequence and its context. What it binds is unknown. V lost 6 bases to trimming and J lost 5 bases, with 12 bases between them. This CDR3 contains 13 residues. Per the germline V gene, CDR1 is SGHRS and CDR2 is YFSETQ. This sample was included in a study of cytomegalovirus exposure and HLA in healthy donors. Study conclusions and caveats: Some 150 TCR beta chains were listed as cytomegalovirus-associated.

In the PCR, 60 Vbeta and 13 Jbeta primers were used. Sequencing used immunoSEQ multiplex PCR; TCRdb keeps in-frame clones, though not all of them. Altogether 95,000 to 110,000 clones are present, around 76% being singletons, with the ten largest covering 9% to 12%. The sample was PBMCs. The receptor was derived from a woman younger than 35 in good health and CMV-seropositive. The rearrangement links TRBV5-1 to TRBJ2-1; D not resolved. The CDR3 bases are TGCGCCAGCACCCTTGAGGTGGACAATGAGCAGTTCTTC. Its protein is CASTLEVDNEQFF.